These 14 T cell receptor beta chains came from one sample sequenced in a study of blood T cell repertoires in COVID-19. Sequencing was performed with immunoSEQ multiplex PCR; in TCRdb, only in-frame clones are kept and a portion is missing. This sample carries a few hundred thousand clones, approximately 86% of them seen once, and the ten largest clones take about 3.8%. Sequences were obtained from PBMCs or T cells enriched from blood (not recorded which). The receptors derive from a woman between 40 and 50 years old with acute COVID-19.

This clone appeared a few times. The CDR3 is CASKGQRIATNEKLFF. Here the CDR3 DNA reads TGCGCCAGCAAGGGACAGCGAATAGCAACTAATGAAAAACTGTTTTTT. The chain has TRBV10-2 and TRBJ1-4; 7 bases line up with TRBD1. Germline V gene sequence: CDR1 WSHSY, CDR2 SAAADI. This CDR3 has 16 residues. Unmatched junction bases numbered 8, after V lost 7 bases and J lost 0 bases.

The CDR3 loop reads CASSLLGEDNVLTF. The CDR3 coding sequence is TGTGCCAGCAGTTTGTTAGGGGAGGACAACGTCCTGACTTTC. The chain has TRBV28 and TRBJ2-6, with D tentatively TRBD2 (6 bases). Trimming cost V 3 bases and J 9 bases, with 12 bases left between them. CDR1 is MDHEN, CDR2 SYDVKM, per germline. The CDR3 sequence is 14 residues long.

The CDR3 region has the DNA TGTGCCAGCAGTTTATGGGACAGGACCTACGAGCAGTACTTC. This sequence encodes CASSLWDRTYEQYF. V usage is TRBV27 and J usage is TRBJ2-7; 8 bases are shared with TRBD1. CDR3 size: 14 residues. Germline V gives CDR1 MNHEY, CDR2 SMNVEV (reference sequence). The V segment lost 1 base and the J segment 2 bases; nucleotides outside the gene matches: 1.

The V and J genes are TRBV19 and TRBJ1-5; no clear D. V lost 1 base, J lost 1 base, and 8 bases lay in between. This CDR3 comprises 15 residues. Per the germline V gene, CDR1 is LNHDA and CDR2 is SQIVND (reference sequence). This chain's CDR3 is CASSIGHRSNQPQHF. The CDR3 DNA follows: TGTGCCAGTAGTATAGGACATCGGAGCAATCAGCCCCAGCATTTT.

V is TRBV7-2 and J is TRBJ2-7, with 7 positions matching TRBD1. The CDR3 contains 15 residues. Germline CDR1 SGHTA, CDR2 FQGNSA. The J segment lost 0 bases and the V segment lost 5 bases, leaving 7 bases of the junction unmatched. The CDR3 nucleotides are TGTGCCAGCAGCGTGGCGGCAGGGGGCTCCTACGAGCAGTACTTC. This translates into CASSVAAGGSYEQYF.

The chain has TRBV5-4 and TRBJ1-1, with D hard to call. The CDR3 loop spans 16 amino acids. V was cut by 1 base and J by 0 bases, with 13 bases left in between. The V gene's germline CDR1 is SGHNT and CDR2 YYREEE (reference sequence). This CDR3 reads CASSLLGSSMNTEAFF. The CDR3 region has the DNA TGTGCCAGCAGCTTGTTGGGCAGCTCAATGAACACTGAAGCTTTCTTT.

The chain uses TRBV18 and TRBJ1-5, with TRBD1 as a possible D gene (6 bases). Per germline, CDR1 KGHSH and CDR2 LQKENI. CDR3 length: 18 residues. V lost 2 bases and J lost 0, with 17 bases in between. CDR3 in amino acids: CASSPLQGGLGSNQPQHF. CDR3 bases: TGTGCCAGCTCACCATTACAGGGTGGCCTAGGTAGCAATCAGCCCCAGCATTTT. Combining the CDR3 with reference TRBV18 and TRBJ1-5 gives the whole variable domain NAGVMQNPRHLVRRRGQEARLRCSPMKGHSHVYWYRQLPEEGLKFMVYLQKENIIDESGMPKERFSAEFPKEGPSILRIQQVVRGDSAAYFCASSPLQGGLGSNQPQHFGDGTRLSIL.

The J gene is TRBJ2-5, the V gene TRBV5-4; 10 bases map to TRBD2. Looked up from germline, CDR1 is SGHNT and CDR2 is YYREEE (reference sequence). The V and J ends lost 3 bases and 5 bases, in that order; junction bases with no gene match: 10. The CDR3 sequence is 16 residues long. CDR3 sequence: CASSSSGRAAGETQYF. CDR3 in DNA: TGTGCCAGCAGCTCCAGCGGGAGGGCCGCGGGGGAGACCCAGTACTTC.

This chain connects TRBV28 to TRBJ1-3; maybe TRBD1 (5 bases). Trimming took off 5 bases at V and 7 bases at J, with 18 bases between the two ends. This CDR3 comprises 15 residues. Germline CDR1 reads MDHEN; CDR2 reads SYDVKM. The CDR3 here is CASSPRRTRRNTIYF. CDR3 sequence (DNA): TGTGCCAGCAGTCCACGTCGGACAAGGCGGAACACCATATATTTT.

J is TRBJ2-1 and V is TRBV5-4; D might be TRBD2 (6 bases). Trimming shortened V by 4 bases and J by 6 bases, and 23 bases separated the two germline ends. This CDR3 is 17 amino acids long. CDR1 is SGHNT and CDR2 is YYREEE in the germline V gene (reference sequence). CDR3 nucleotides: TGTGCCAGCAGCGTCGGGGAGTTTCGCGGGATCTTCAATGAGCAGTTCTTC. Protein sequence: CASSVGEFRGIFNEQFF.

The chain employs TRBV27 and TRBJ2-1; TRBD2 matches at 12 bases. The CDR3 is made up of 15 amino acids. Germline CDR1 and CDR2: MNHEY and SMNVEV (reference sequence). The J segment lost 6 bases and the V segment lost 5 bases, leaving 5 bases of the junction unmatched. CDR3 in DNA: TGTGCCAGCAGTCGACTAGCGGGAGTCGGCAATGAGCAGTTCTTC. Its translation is CASSRLAGVGNEQFF.

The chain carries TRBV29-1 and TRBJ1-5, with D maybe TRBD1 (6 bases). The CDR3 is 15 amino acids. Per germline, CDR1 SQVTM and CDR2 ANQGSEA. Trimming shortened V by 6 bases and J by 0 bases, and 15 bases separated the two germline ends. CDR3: CSVAWTVDSNQPQHF. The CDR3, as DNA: TGCAGCGTGGCCTGGACAGTGGATAGCAATCAGCCCCAGCATTTT.

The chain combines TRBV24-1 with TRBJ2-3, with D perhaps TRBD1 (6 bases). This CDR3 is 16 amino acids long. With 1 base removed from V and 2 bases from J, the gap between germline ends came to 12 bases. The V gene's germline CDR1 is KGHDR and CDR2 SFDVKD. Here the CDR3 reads CATSDFGTMSTDTQYF. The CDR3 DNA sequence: TGTGCCACCAGTGATTTTGGGACAATGTCCACAGATACGCAGTATTTT.

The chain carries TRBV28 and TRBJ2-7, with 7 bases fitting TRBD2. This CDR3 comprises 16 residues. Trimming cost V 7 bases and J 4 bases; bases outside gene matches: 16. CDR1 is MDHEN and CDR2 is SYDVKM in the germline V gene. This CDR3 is CASIPAGLAGEYEQYF. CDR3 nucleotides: TGTGCCAGCATCCCGGCCGGATTGGCGGGAGAGTACGAGCAGTACTTC.